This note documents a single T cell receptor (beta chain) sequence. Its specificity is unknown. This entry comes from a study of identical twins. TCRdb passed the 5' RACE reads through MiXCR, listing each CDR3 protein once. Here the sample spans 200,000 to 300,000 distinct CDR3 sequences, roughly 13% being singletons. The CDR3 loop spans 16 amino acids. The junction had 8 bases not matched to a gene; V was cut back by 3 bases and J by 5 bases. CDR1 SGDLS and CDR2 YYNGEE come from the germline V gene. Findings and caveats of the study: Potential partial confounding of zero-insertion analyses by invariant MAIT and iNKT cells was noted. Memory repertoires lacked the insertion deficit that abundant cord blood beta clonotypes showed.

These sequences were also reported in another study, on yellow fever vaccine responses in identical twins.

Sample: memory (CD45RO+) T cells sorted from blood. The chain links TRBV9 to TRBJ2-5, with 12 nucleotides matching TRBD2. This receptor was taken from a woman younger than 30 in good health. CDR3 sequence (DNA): TGTGCCAGCAGCGAGGGACTAGCGGGCGGGTGGGAGACCCAGTACTTC. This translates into CASSEGLAGGWETQYF.